This entry describes one TCR beta chain. Its target is not known. This specimen comes from a study of T cell clonotyping in hematopoietic cell transplantation. Only in-frame clones appear in the TCRdb table, and some are missing; sequencing was by immunoSEQ multiplex PCR. The sample includes 6,000 to 9,500 clones, approximately 92% seen only once; the top ten take 4.4%. Study observations and caveats: Graft donor and pretransplant recipient Inverse Simpson Index values predicted broader posttransplant TCR diversity.

V lost 6 bases to trimming and J lost 3 bases, with 14 bases between them. The CDR3 length is 14 residues. Germline-derived CDR1 and CDR2 are MNHEY and SMNVEV (reference sequence). This TCR derives from a female patient in her fifties or sixties who had an allogeneic stem cell transplant from an unrelated donor, so the T cells may come from the graft donor. Some clones in this sample may be carry-over from other donors' samples. The chain uses TRBV27 and TRBJ2-5; D gene uncertain. Specimen: PBMCs, collected 180 days after allogeneic stem cell transplant. The CDR3 region is CASSPRSGEETQYF. CDR3 nucleotides: TGTGCCAGCAGCCCCAGGTCAGGAGAAGAGACCCAGTACTTC.